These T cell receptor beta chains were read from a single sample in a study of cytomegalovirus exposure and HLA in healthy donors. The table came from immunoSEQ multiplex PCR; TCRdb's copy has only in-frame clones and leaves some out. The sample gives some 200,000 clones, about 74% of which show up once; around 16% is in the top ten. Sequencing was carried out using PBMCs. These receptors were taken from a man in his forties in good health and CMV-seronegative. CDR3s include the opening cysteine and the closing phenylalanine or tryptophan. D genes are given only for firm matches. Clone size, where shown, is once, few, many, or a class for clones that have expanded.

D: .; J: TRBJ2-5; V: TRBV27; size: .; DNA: TGTGCCAGCAGTTCCTTCCCAGGGGAAGAGACCCAGTACTTC; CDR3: CASSSFPGEETQYF
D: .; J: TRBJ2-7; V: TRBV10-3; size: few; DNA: TGTGCCATCAGTGAGAACAAAGCGGGCGAGTTCCGCTACGAGCAGTACTTC; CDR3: CAISENKAGEFRYEQYF
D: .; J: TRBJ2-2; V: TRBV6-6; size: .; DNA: TGTGCCAGCAGTTGGACAGACAACACCGGGGAGCTGTTTTTT; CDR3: CASSWTDNTGELFF
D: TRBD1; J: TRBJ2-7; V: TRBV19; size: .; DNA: TGTGCCAGCAGCGGGACAGGGTGGGCCTACGAGCAGTACTTC; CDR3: CASSGTGWAYEQYF
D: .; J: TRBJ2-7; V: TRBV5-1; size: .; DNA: TGCGCCAGCAGCTTGGGACAGGTTCCCTACGAGCAGTACTTC; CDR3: CASSLGQVPYEQYF
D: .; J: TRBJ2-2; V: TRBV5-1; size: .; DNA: TGCGCCAGCAGTCCTTCAGGGGCCACCGGGGAGCTGTTTTTT; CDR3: CASSPSGATGELFF
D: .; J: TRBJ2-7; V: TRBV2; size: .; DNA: TGTGCCATGGACAGCAGCTCCTACGAGCAGTACTTC; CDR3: CAMDSSSYEQYF
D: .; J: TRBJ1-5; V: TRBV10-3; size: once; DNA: TGTGCCATCAGTTTAGGAGGCAATCAGCCCCAGCATTTT; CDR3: CAISLGGNQPQHF
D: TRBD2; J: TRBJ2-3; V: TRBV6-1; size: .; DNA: TGTGCCAGCAGTGAAGTGGGCGGGGGGGCCGCAGATACGCAGTATTTT; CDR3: CASSEVGGGAADTQYF
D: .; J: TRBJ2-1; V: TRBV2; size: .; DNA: TGTGCCAGCAGCCGAGAGTCTAATGAGCAGTTCTTC; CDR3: CASSRESNEQFF
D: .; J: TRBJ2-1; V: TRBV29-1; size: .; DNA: TGCAGCGTTTTCCTAGCGCGCTCCTACAATGAGCAGTTCTTC; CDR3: CSVFLARSYNEQFF
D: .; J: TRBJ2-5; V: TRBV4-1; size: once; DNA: TGCGCCAGCAGCCTCCAACGGGGGGAGACCCAGTACTTC; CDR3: CASSLQRGETQYF
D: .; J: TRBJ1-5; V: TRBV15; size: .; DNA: TGTGCCACCAGCAGAGCGACAGGAAACTTATATCAGCCCCAGCATTTT; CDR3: CATSRATGNLYQPQHF
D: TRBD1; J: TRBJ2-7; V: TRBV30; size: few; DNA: TGTGCCTCCCAGGGGGATTCCTACGAGCAGTACTTC; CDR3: CASQGDSYEQYF
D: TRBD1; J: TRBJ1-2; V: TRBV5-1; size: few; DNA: TGCGCCAGCAGCTTGGACAGGGGGGTCGATGGCTACACCTTC; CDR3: CASSLDRGVDGYTF
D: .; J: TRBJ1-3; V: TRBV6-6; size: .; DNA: TGTGCCAGCAGTTACTCTGAAACGGGAACTTTCACCATATATTTT; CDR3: CASSYSETGTFTIYF
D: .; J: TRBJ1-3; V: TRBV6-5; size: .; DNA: TGTGCCAGCAGTTACCCCGGGGGCTCTGGAAACACCATATATTTT; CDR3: CASSYPGGSGNTIYF
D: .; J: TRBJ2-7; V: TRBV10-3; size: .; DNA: TGTGCCATCAAGGGGCGGGGAACCTCCTACGAGCAGTACTTC; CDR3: CAIKGRGTSYEQYF
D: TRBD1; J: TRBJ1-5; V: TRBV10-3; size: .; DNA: TGTGCCATCAGTGAGGGAATTGGACAGGGCAATCAGCCCCAGCATTTT; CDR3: CAISEGIGQGNQPQHF
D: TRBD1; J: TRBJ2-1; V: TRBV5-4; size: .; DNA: TGTGCCAGCAGACGCCCCGGGACAGGGGACGATGAGCAGTTCTTC; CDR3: CASRRPGTGDDEQFF
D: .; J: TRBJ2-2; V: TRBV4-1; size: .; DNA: TGCGCCAGCAGCCAACTAACAGGGACCGGGGAGCTGTTTTTT; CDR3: CASSQLTGTGELFF
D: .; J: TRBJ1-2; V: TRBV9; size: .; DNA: TGTGCCAGCAGCGTAGATCGGAACTATGGCTACACCTTC; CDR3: CASSVDRNYGYTF
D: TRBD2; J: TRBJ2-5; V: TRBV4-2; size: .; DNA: TGTGCCAGCAGCTCCCGACTAGCGGGAGCACAAGAGACCCAGTACTTC; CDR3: CASSSRLAGAQETQYF
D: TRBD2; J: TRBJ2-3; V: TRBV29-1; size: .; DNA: TGCAGCGTACGTAGCGGGAGGGCCACGGCAGATACGCAGTATTTT; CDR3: CSVRSGRATADTQYF
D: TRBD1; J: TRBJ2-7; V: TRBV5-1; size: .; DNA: TGCGCCAGCAGCTTACAGGGGGTAACCTACGAGCAGTACTTC; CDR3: CASSLQGVTYEQYF
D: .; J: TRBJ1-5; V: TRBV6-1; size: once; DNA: TGTGCCAGCAATTGGGGGGGGAGCAATCAGCCCCAGCATTTT; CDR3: CASNWGGSNQPQHF
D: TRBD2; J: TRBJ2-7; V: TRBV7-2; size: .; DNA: TGTGCCAGCAGCTTAGAACCTAGCGGGAGTTACGAGCAGTACTTC; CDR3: CASSLEPSGSYEQYF
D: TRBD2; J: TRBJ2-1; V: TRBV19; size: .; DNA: TGTGCCAGTAGTACCACTAGCGGGGGGACCTACAATGAGCAGTTCTTC; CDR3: CASSTTSGGTYNEQFF